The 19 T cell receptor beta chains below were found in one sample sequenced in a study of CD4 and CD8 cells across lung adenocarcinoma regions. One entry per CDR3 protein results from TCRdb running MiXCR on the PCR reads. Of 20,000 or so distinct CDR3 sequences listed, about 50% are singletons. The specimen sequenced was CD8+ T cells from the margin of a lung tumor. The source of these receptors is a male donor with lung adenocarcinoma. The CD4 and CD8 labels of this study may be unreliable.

This chain's CDR3 is CASSPLGRGNEQFF. In nucleotides, the CDR3 is TGCGCCAGCAGCCCTCTGGGCAGAGGCAATGAGCAGTTCTTC. The V gene is TRBV10-1, the J gene TRBJ2-1; D is ambiguous. This CDR3 region has 14 residues. In germline, CDR1 is WNHNN, CDR2 SYGVQD (reference sequence). V was trimmed by 6 bases and J by 6 bases, leaving 15 bases between them.

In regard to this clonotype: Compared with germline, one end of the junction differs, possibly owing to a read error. CDR3 in DNA: TGTGCCTGCAGTGAAGCCGGGACGGGGGCCAGGGATACTCAGTATTTT. It specifies CACSEAGTGARDTQYF. V gene TRBV6-1 combines with J gene TRBJ2-3; possibly TRBD1 or TRBD2 for D (6 bases each). The CDR3 runs 16 residues. In germline, CDR1 is MNHNS, CDR2 SASEGT.

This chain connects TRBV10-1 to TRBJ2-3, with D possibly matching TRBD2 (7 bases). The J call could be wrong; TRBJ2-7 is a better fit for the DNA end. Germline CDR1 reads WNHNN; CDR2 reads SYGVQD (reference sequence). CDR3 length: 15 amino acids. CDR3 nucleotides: TGCGCCAGGGGGGAGGGGGGTCGGAGCACAGAGACGCAGTACTTC. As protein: CARGEGGRSTETQYF.

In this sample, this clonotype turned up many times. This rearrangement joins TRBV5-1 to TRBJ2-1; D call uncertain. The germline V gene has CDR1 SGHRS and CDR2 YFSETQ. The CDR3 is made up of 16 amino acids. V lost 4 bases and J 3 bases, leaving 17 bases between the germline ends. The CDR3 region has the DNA TGCGCCAGCAGCCAGACCCTGGATCCAGACTACAATGAGCAGTTCTTC. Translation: CASSQTLDPDYNEQFF.

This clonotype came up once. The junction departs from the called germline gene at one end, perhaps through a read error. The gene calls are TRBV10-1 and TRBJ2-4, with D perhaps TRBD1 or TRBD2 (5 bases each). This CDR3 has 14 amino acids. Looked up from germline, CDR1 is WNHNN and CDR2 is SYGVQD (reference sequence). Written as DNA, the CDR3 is TGCGCCAGCACGGGGCTGTCAGCCAAAAATACTCAGTATTTC. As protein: CASTGLSAKNTQYF.

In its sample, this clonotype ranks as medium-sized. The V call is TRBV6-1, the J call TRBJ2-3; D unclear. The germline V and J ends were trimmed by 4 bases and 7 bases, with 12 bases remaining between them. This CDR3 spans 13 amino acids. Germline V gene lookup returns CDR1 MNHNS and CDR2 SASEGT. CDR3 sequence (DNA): TGTGCCAGCAGTGGACTCCTCGATTATACGCAGTATTTT. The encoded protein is CASSGLLDYTQYF.

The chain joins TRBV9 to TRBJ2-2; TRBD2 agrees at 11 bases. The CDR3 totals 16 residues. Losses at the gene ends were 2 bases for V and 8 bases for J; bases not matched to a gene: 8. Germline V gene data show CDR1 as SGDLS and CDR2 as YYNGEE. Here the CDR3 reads CASSVGTSGSPGELFF. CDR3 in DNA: TGTGCCAGCAGCGTTGGGACTAGCGGTTCCCCGGGGGAGCTGTTTTTT.

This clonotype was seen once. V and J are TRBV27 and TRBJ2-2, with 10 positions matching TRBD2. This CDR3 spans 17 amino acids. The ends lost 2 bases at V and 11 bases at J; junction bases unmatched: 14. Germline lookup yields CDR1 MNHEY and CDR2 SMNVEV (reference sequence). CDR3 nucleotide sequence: TGTGCCAGCAGTTTAGGCCTAGCGGGAGTGAGCACCGATGAGCTGTTTTTT. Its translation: CASSLGLAGVSTDELFF.

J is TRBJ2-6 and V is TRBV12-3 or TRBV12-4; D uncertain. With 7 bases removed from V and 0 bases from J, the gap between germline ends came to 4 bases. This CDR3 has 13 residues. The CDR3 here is CASTTSGANVLTF. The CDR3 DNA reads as TGTGCCAGCACTACCTCTGGGGCCAACGTCCTGACTTTC.

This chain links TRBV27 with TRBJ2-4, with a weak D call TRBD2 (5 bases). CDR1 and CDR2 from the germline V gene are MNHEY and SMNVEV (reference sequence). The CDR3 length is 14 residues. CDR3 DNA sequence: TGTGCGGGGAGCGGACGTCAGGACCAAAACATTCAGTACTTC. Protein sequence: CAGSGRQDQNIQYF.

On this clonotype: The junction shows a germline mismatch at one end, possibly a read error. CDR3 coding DNA: TGTGCGGGCGGCGGGGGCCGGGACCAAGAGACCCAGTATTTC. It translates to CAGGGGRDQETQYF. The chain combines TRBV27 with TRBJ2-5, with D maybe TRBD2 (7 bases). CDR3 length: 14 amino acids. CDR1 and CDR2 from the germline V gene are MNHEY and SMNVEV (reference sequence).

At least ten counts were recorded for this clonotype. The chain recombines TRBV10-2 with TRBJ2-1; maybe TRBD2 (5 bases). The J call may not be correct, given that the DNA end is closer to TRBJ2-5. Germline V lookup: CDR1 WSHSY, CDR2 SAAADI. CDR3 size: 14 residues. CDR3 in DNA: TGCGCCAGCAGTGATTCGCGGGCAGCGGAGACCCAGTACTTC. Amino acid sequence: CASSDSRAAETQYF.

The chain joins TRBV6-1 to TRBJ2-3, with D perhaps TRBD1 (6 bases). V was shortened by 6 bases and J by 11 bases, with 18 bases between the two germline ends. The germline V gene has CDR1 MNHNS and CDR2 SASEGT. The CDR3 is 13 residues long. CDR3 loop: CASRAVFAGEQYF. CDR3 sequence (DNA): TGTGCCAGCAGGGCAGTGTTCGCAGGGGAGCAGTATTTT.

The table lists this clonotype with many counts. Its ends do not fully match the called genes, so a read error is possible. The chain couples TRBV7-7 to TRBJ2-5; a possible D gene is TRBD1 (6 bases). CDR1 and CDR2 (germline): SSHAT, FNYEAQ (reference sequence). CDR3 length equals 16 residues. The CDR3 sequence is CASSQRKTGNQETQYF. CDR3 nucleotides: TGTGCTAGCAGCCAACGGAAGACAGGCAACCAAGAGACCCAGTACTTC. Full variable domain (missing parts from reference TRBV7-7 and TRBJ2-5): GAGVSQSPRYKVTKRGQDVTLRCDPISSHATLYWYQQALGQGPEFLTYFNYEAQPDKSGLPSDRFSAERPEGSISTLTIQRTEQRDSAMYRCASSQRKTGNQETQYFGPGTRLLVL.

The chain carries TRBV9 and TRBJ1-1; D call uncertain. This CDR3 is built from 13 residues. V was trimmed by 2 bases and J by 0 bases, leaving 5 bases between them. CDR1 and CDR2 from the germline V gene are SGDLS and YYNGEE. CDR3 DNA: TGTGCCAGCAGCGTCAACGTGAACACTGAAGCTTTCTTT. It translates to CASSVNVNTEAFF. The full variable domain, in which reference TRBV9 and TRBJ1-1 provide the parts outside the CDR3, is DSGVTQTPKHLITATGQRVTLRCSPRSGDLSVYWYQQSLDQGLQFLIQYYNGEERAKGNILERFSAQQFPDLHSELNLSSLELGDSALYFCASSVNVNTEAFFGQGTRLTVV.

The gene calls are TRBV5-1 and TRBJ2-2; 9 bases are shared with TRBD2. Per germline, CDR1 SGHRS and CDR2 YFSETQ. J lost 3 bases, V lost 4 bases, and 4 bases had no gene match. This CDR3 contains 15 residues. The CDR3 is CASSISGRDTGELFF. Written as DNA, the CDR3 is TGCGCCAGCAGCATTAGCGGGAGAGACACCGGGGAGCTGTTTTTT.

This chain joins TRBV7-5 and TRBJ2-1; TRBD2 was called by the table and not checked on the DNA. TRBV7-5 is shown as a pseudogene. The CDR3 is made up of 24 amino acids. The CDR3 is CICVPSFCGSLCIEGASSEVPCCF. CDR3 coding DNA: TGTATCTGTGTCCCAAGCTTCTGTGGGTCTCTTTGCATTGAGGGTGCAAGCTCAGAGGTGCCTTGCTGCTTC.

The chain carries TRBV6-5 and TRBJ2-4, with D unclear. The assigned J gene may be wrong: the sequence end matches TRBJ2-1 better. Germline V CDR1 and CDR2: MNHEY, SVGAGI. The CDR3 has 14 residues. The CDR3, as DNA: TGTGCCAGCAGAAACACGAGGAGCGTATGGATACAGTTCTTC. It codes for CASRNTRSVWIQFF.

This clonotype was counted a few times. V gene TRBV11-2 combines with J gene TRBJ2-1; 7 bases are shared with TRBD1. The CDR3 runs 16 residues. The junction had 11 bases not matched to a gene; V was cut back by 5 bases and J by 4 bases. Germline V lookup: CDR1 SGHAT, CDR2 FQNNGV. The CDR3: CASSPGGPIKYNEQFF. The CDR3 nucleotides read TGTGCCAGCAGCCCAGGGGGACCGATTAAGTACAATGAGCAGTTCTTC.